One sample yielded the 10 T cell receptor beta chains listed below, sequenced in a study of blood T cell repertoires in COVID-19. Profiled with immunoSEQ multiplex PCR; TCRdb holds only in-frame clones, not every one. The sample lists approximately 200,000 clones, 75% to 85% occurring once. The specimen sequenced was PBMCs or T cells enriched from blood (not recorded which). The receptors derive from a man aged 35 to 55 who had recovered from COVID-19.

This chain links TRBV19 with TRBJ1-1, with 7 bases fitting TRBD1. Germline CDR1 is LNHDA and CDR2 is SQIVND (reference sequence). V dropped 3 bases and J dropped 1; count of bases not matched to a gene: 2. The CDR3 totals 14 residues. The CDR3 here is CASSIQGGNTEAFF. The CDR3 bases are TGTGCCAGTAGTATCCAGGGGGGGAACACTGAAGCTTTCTTT.

The chain couples TRBV5-5 to TRBJ2-7; D gene unclear. Germline V lookup: CDR1 SGHKS, CDR2 YYEKEE (reference sequence). With 3 bases removed from V and 0 bases from J, the gap between germline ends came to 10 bases. This CDR3 region has 14 residues. This CDR3 is CASSSYRNSYEQYV. In DNA, the CDR3 is TGTGCCAGCAGCTCCTACAGAAACTCCTACGAGCAGTACGTC.

In this sample, this clone turned up once. This sequence joins TRBV5-4 and TRBJ2-3; 13 bases are shared with TRBD2. CDR3 size: 19 residues. With V trimmed by 0 bases and J by 0 bases, 7 bases remained unmatched. Germline CDR1 reads SGHNT; CDR2 reads YYREEE (reference sequence). CDR3 region: CASSLGLAGGGSSTDTQYF. Here the CDR3 DNA reads TGTGCCAGCAGCTTGGGACTAGCGGGAGGAGGGTCTAGCACAGATACGCAGTATTTT.

The chain carries TRBV5-1 and TRBJ2-7, with TRBD1 matching 7 bases. Germline assignment: CDR1 SGHRS and CDR2 YFSETQ. V was pared by 4 bases and J by 2 bases, with 9 bases of the junction left unmatched. This CDR3 contains 15 residues. The CDR3 DNA sequence: TGCGCCAGCAGCATGGAGACAGGGAGACCCTACGAGCAGTACTTC. It yields the protein CASSMETGRPYEQYF. Complete variable domain (other parts from reference TRBV5-1 and TRBJ2-7): KAGVTQTPRYLIKTRGQQVTLSCSPISGHRSVSWYQQTPGQGLQFLFEYFSETQRNKGNFPGRFSGRQFSNSRSEMNVSTLELGDSALYLCASSMETGRPYEQYFGPGTRLTVT.

The chain uses TRBV20-1 and TRBJ2-3, with D perhaps TRBD1 (5 bases). V was clipped by 3 bases and J by 1 base, with 11 bases between them. Germline CDR1 reads DFQATT; CDR2 reads SNEGSKA (reference sequence). The CDR3 sequence is 14 residues long. For the CDR3, the DNA is TGCAGTGCTAGTATGGGGCGCGGCACAGATACGCAGTATTTT. The encoded protein is CSASMGRGTDTQYF.

V usage is TRBV13 and J usage is TRBJ1-3; the D gene is possibly TRBD1 (5 bases). This CDR3 is 15 amino acids long. CDR1 and CDR2 (germline): PRHDT, FYEKMQ (reference sequence). V lost 5 bases and J lost 4, with 15 bases in between. The CDR3 region is CASSPPGGPGNTIYF. CDR3 in DNA: TGTGCCAGCAGCCCGCCCGGGGGTCCCGGAAACACCATATATTTT.

The CDR3, as DNA: TGTGCCAGTAGTATAGATAACCGGTTCAATCAGCCCCAGCATTTT. Amino acid sequence: CASSIDNRFNQPQHF. This chain connects TRBV19 to TRBJ1-5; no definite D call. V was cut by 0 bases and J by 3 bases, with 9 bases left in between. Germline V gene sequence: CDR1 LNHDA, CDR2 SQIVND (reference sequence). The CDR3 runs 15 residues.

The V call is TRBV2, the J call TRBJ2-5; 7 bases map to TRBD1. V lost 4 bases, J lost 4 bases, and 9 bases stayed unmatched. The CDR3 has 15 residues. Germline CDR1 SNHLY, CDR2 FYNNEI. The CDR3 sequence: CASSVGNRGTETQYF. The CDR3 coding sequence is TGTGCCAGCAGTGTCGGCAACAGGGGCACAGAGACCCAGTACTTC. The full variable domain, in which reference TRBV2 and TRBJ2-5 provide the parts outside the CDR3, is EPEVTQTPSHQVTQMGQEVILRCVPISNHLYFYWYRQILGQKVEFLVSFYNNEISEKSEIFDDQFSVERPDGSNFTLKIRSTKLEDSAMYFCASSVGNRGTETQYFGPGTRLLVL.

The rearrangement uses TRBV12-3 or TRBV12-4 and TRBJ1-2; 9 bases are shared with TRBD1. The CDR3 is 13 amino acids. The V and J ends lost 5 bases and 4 bases, in that order; junction bases with no gene match: 2. The CDR3 coding sequence is TGTGCCAGCAGTCAGGGACAGGGCTATGGCTACACCTTC. Translated, it gives CASSQGQGYGYTF.

The V gene is TRBV10-3, the J gene TRBJ1-3; possible D gene TRBD1, 5 bases. Germline V CDR1 and CDR2: ENHRY, SYGVKD. CDR3 size: 17 residues. The V end lost 0 bases, the J end lost 0 bases, and 12 bases lay between the germline ends. The CDR3 reads CAISESVGLTSGNTIYF. The CDR3 DNA sequence: TGTGCCATCAGTGAGTCGGTGGGACTGACCTCTGGAAACACCATATATTTT.